This paragraph reports one TCR beta chain. No cognate antigen has been identified for it. There are no base qualities to consult, and no much larger clone falls within one base. From the second PCR step onward, the TCR alpha chain libraries and the TCR beta chain libraries were amplified separately. The CMV status of each donor was determined by measuring IFNgamma production from CD4+ T cells after fresh PBMCs had been stimulated overnight with CMV viral lysate. Miltenyi beads were used first to positively select CD4 T cells, and CD8 T cells were then positively selected from the CD4-negative fraction. Cells were stained for CD3, CD4, CD8, CD45RA, CD27 and a live/dead dye and were sorted on a BD Aria II into four subsets based on CD45RA and CD27. A few healthy volunteers provided blood, and the blood of each volunteer was split into CD4 and CD8 T cells and then into four differentiation subsets. Roughly 0.11 L of peripheral blood was collected from each donor, and PBMC were isolated by Ficoll-Paque PLUS density-gradient centrifugation. After sorting, cells were lysed in RLT buffer, RNA was extracted using a Qiagen RNeasy kit, and the extracted RNA was stored at -80 degrees C.

These data originate in a study of naive and memory T cell subsets (TCRdb year 2017). Concerning the study at large: An open-source, UMI-based TCR alpha and beta sequencing pipeline was applied to sorted naive and memory peripheral blood T cell subsets. The results of the functional CMV T cell responses matched the IgG serology results in every case. RNA was DNase-treated and reverse transcribed with TCR constant-region primers, mostly using SuperScript III.

The paper as a whole reports these results and caveats: The repertoire findings for the naive and memory subsets could not be validated, as no ground truth was available. After error correction, only a single occurrence was seen for over 95% of naive TCR sequences, so much steeper abundance distributions were produced than in memory subsets. The abundance of TCRs followed a power law with an exponent that differed between naive and memory subsets yet stayed consistent across the three individuals. Naive repertoires, especially CD8, contained a few larger clonotypes, possibly memory cells re-expressing CD45RA. RNA-based TCR counts may be affected by expression changes linked to T cell activation and differentiation. In both CD4 and CD8 cells, a rise in Gini index and a fall in Shannon and inverse Simpson diversity were observed from naive through CM, EM and EMRA. Clonotypes were defined as single alpha or beta chain sequences, not paired alpha/beta receptors.

The library came from UMI-ligation and nested PCR. The beta constant-region primer consisted of an equimolar mixture of two oligonucleotides that together covered TRBC1 and TRBC2. Four rounds of PCR, combining the SP2 primer with nested alpha and beta constant-region primers, were used to amplify the ligated cDNA. A single-stranded oligonucleotide bearing the SP2 primer plus a 12-nucleotide UMI was ligated onto the 3' end of the cDNA by T4 RNA ligase 1. Incubation of the ligation reaction lasted roughly 19-25 hours at 16 degrees C. PCR2 was typically performed as a SYBR Green qPCR and was stopped at a predetermined threshold so that over-amplification was prevented. Agencourt AMPure XP magnetic beads were used for all purifications after the first. Libraries were quantified by Qubit and checked on a TapeStation, with a main peak expected near 650 bp. The pooled libraries were sequenced on an Illumina MiSeq using v2 2x251 paired-end kits, which usually yielded about 0.85-2 million reads per sample. Each sample was pooled at around 4 nM, and roughly 4.5-7% PhiX was included to help cluster recognition. As for the original processing: Decombinator assigned V and J genes to Demultiplexor-processed FASTQ reads by tag matching, allowing a single base-pair mismatch. Collapsinator relied on UMIs to fix sequencing errors as well as frequency errors caused by PCR heterogeneity. TCRs were translated and CDR3s were extracted from the conserved cysteine to the FGXG phenylalanine by CDR3Translator, with non-productive sequences being flagged. Gini, Shannon entropy and inverse Simpson indices were calculated on repertoires that had been subsampled to equal numbers of UMI-defined TCRs. Clonotype abundance distributions were fitted to a power law by maximum likelihood within the linear range. On one naive CD8 sample, the pipeline and MIGEC gave similar UMI counts, unique TCR numbers and clonal distributions. In one analysis, naive TCRs also found in any memory subset of the same donor were removed from the naive repertoire. Repertoires were searched for about 7,300 CMV-associated CDR3 sequences compiled from VDJdb and a published dataset. Clones were called with MiXCR by TCRdb after fastp trimmed the public reads at Q25, and only in-frame beta chains were retained. Each CDR3 protein appears once, grouped with its most common genes and DNA. The V and J calls reflect TCRdb's pipeline rather than the authors' work. The sample table lists approximately 140,000 distinct CDR3 sequences, about 20% of them with a count of one. The leading ten clones occupy more than 0.6% of the sample.

Sample: naive CD8+ T cells from blood. What the cell subset or site label conveys for this sample: naive T cells, CD45RA high CD27+. This TCR derives from a human donor in good health.

The CDR3 here reads CASSPPTGIDTGELFF. The nucleotide sequence is TGTGCCAGCAGCCCTCCCACAGGAATTGACACCGGGGAGCTGTTTTTT. The V and J segments used are TRBV7-9 and TRBJ2-2; TRBD1 is a possible D gene, resting on 5 matching bases. From a lookup of the germline V gene (reference sequence), CDR1 and CDR2 are SEHNR and FQNEAQ. Including the terminal cysteine and phenylalanine, the CDR3 comprises 16 residues. Only the CDR3 DNA is retained, 48 bases long and in frame from the first base. The trim is 5 bases for V and 3 bases for J, with a gap of 16 bases between the germline ends.